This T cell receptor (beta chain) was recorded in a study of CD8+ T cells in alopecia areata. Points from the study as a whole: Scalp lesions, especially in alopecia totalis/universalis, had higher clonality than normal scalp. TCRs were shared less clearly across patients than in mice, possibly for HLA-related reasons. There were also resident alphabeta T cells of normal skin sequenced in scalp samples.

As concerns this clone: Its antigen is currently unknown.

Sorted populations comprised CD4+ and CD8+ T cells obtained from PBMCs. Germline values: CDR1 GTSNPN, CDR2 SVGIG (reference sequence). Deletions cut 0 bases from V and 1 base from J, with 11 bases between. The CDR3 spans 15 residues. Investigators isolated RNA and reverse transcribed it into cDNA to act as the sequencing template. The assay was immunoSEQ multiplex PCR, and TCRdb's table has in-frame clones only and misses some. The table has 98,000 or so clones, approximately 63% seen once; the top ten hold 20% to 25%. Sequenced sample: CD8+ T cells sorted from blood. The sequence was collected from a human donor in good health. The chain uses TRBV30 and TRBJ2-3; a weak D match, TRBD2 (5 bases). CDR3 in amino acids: CAWSVLGLGTDTQYF. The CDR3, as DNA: TGTGCCTGGAGTGTACTAGGGTTAGGCACAGATACGCAGTATTTT.